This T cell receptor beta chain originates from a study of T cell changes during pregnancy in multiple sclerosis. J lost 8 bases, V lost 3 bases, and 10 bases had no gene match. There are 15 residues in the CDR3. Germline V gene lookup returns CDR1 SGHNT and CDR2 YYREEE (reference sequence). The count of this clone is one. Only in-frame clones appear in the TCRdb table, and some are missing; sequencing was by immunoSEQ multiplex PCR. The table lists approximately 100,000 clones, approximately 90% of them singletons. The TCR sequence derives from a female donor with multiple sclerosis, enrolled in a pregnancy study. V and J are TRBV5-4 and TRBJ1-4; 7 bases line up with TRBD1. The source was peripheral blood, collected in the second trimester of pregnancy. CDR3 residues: CASSSGTASGEKLFF. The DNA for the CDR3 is TGTGCCAGCAGCTCTGGGACAGCGAGTGGGGAAAAACTGTTTTTT. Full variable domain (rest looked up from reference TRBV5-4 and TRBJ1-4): ETGVTQSPTHLIKTRGQQVTLRCSSQSGHNTVSWYQQALGQGPQFIFQYYREEENGRGNFPPRFSGLQFPNYSSELNVNALELDDSALYLCASSSGTASGEKLFFGSGTQLSVL.